These T cell receptor beta chains were read from a single sample in a study of neoadjuvant anti-PD-1 for oral cavity cancer. Measured with immunoSEQ multiplex PCR; TCRdb has only the in-frame clones, and not every one. The data hold about 8,300 clones, with more than 50% observed a single time. This specimen was tumor tissue, taken before nivolumab (anti-PD-1) treatment. The receptors originated from a person aged 40-85 years with oral cavity squamous cell carcinoma. Each CDR3 is given with its conserved first and last residue. A D gene is named only where the DNA matches it firmly. Clone size is given for some rows only: seen once, a few or many times, or a class if the clone is expanded.

size: -
D: -
J: TRBJ1-2
V: TRBV6-1
CDR3: CASRDTRPYGYTF
DNA: TGTGCCAGCAGGGACACGAGGCCCTATGGCTACACCTTC

size: -
D: TRBD1
J: TRBJ2-7
V: TRBV7-8
CDR3: CASSLTQGPSYEQYF
DNA: TGTGCCAGCAGCTTAACACAGGGGCCCTCCTACGAGCAGTACTTC

size: -
D: -
J: TRBJ2-1
V: TRBV19
CDR3: CASSVRQTVNEQFF
DNA: TGTGCCAGTAGTGTACGACAGACAGTCAATGAGCAGTTCTTC

size: -
D: -
J: TRBJ2-2
V: TRBV7-2
CDR3: CAILVGQYTGELFF
DNA: TGTGCCATCCTAGTCGGACAATACACCGGGGAGCTGTTTTTT

size: -
D: TRBD2
J: TRBJ2-5
V: TRBV5-1
CDR3: CASSFRLAGPQETQYF
DNA: TGCGCCAGCAGCTTTCGGCTAGCGGGTCCCCAAGAGACCCAGTACTTC

size: medium-sized
D: TRBD2
J: TRBJ2-3
V: TRBV27
CDR3: CASSLSATGLAGVGTDTQYF
DNA: TGTGCCAGCAGTTTATCGGCCACGGGACTAGCGGGAGTAGGCACAGATACGCAGTATTTT

size: -
D: -
J: TRBJ2-2
V: TRBV4-2
CDR3: CASSPNTGELFF
DNA: TGTGCCAGCAGCCCTAACACCGGGGAGCTGTTTTTT

size: -
D: TRBD1
J: TRBJ2-2
V: TRBV10-2
CDR3: CASRRVGTGEGELFF
DNA: TGCGCCAGCAGACGCGTTGGGACAGGGGAGGGGGAGCTGTTTTTT

size: -
D: -
J: TRBJ2-5
V: TRBV18
CDR3: CASSQDTQETQYF
DNA: TGTGCCAGCTCACAAGACACACAAGAGACCCAGTACTTC

size: -
D: -
J: TRBJ1-4
V: TRBV27
CDR3: CASSLGGWGTNEKLFF
DNA: TGTGCCAGCAGTTTAGGGGGCTGGGGGACTAATGAAAAACTGTTTTTT

size: -
D: -
J: TRBJ2-7
V: TRBV19
CDR3: CASSISSGTGEQYF
DNA: TGTGCCAGTAGTATCAGTTCGGGAACGGGCGAGCAGTACTTC

size: -
D: -
J: TRBJ2-1
V: TRBV19
CDR3: CASSYWRGPLYNEQFF
DNA: TGTGCCAGTAGTTATTGGCGGGGCCCGTTATACAATGAGCAGTTCTTC

size: -
D: TRBD2
J: TRBJ2-1
V: TRBV7-7
CDR3: CASSLASGKYNEQFF
DNA: TGTGCTAGCAGCTTGGCAAGCGGGAAGTACAATGAGCAGTTCTTC

size: -
D: -
J: TRBJ1-1
V: TRBV28
CDR3: CASSLTNTEAFF
DNA: TGTGCCAGCAGTTTAACCAACACTGAAGCTTTCTTT

size: -
D: TRBD2
J: TRBJ2-7
V: TRBV28
CDR3: CASSTGLAGYEQYF
DNA: TGTGCCAGCAGTACGGGACTAGCGGGCTACGAGCAGTACTTC

size: few
D: -
J: TRBJ1-2
V: TRBV30
CDR3: CAWSVGRFYGYTF
DNA: TGTGCCTGGAGTGTCGGCCGGTTCTATGGCTACACCTTC

size: -
D: -
J: TRBJ2-7
V: TRBV28
CDR3: CASSLVYEQYF
DNA: TGTGCCAGCAGTTTAGTATACGAGCAGTACTTC

size: -
D: -
J: TRBJ2-1
V: TRBV28
CDR3: CASSLSGFNEQFF
DNA: TGTGCCAGCAGTTTATCGGGATTCAATGAGCAGTTCTTC

size: medium-sized
D: -
J: TRBJ1-1
V: TRBV5-1
CDR3: CASSLGGGAMWAFF
DNA: TGCGCCAGCAGCTTGGGTGGAGGGGCGATGTGGGCTTTCTTT

size: -
D: TRBD2
J: TRBJ2-2
V: TRBV9
CDR3: CASSWGSAGGVDGELFF
DNA: TGTGCCAGCAGCTGGGGGTCAGCGGGAGGGGTAGACGGGGAGCTGTTTTTT

size: -
D: -
J: TRBJ1-5
V: TRBV30
CDR3: CAWSLTGSQPQHF
DNA: TGTGCCTGGAGTCTAACAGGGAGTCAGCCCCAGCATTTT

size: -
D: -
J: TRBJ1-1
V: TRBV27
CDR3: CASSVTGGNTEAFF
DNA: TGTGCCAGCAGTGTGACAGGAGGAAACACTGAAGCTTTCTTT

size: -
D: -
J: TRBJ1-1
V: TRBV6-1
CDR3: CASSEADSRKGAFF
DNA: TGTGCCAGCAGTGAAGCGGACAGCCGAAAAGGGGCTTTCTTT

size: -
D: -
J: TRBJ2-1
V: TRBV7-9
CDR3: CASSPWDAYNEQFF
DNA: TGTGCCAGCAGCCCGTGGGACGCCTACAATGAGCAGTTCTTC

size: -
D: -
J: TRBJ2-2
V: TRBV5-8
CDR3: CASSLAWRGNTGELFF
DNA: TGTGCCAGCAGCTTGGCCTGGAGGGGGAACACCGGGGAGCTGTTTTTT

size: -
D: TRBD2
J: TRBJ2-1
V: TRBV4-1
CDR3: CASSRSGLAGDPNEQFF
DNA: TGCGCCAGCAGCCGGTCTGGGTTAGCGGGAGACCCCAATGAGCAGTTCTTC